Listed here is a single T cell receptor beta chain. This clonotype was counted many times. This clone's antigen is unknown. Per-base qualities were not stored, and no clone one base away is much larger. The sample originates from a study of T cells in Graves' hyperthyroidism and ophthalmopathy (dated by TCRdb to the late 2010s). Turning to the overall study: Peripheral blood samples were taken at the time of initial diagnosis, prior to any treatment. Thyroid tissue and blood T-cell repertoires from about six Graves' hyperthyroidism patients were also compared in the study. The 90 to 100 discovery patients were randomly split 7:3 into training and test sets. TCR Vbeta CDR3 sequencing of 130 to 150 peripheral blood samples (approximately 44 ophthalmopathy, 75 hyperthyroidism and approximately 17 progressor patients) is reported in the paper. Once sampling was done, hyperthyroidism patients were given methimazole at a starting dose of 30 mg daily, whereas ophthalmopathy patients were given high-dose intravenous methylprednisolone. Prospective prediction of ophthalmopathy was tested in an independent validation cohort of 18 hyperthyroidism patients and 15 to 17 patients who later progressed to ophthalmopathy. TCR V-J signatures able to tell the groups apart were searched for in a discovery cohort of 100 patients, of whom more than 40 had Graves' ophthalmopathy and around 57 had stable Graves' hyperthyroidism. Broader findings and caveats from the paper: During validation, the model predicted progression to ophthalmopathy a median of roughly 7.1 months ahead of onset, with roughly 65% sensitivity and almost 75% specificity. Most expanded thyroid clonotypes (frequency above 0.001) were also found in blood, which suggests that blood repertoires may mirror thyroid immune responses. Ophthalmopathy was separated from stable hyperthyroidism by a 13 V-J signature model, with 87.88% sensitivity and roughly 81% specificity obtained in cross-validation and 80%/75% obtained in testing. Sample size was not statistically predetermined, and blinding of investigators to group allocation was not performed.

The CDR3 runs 15 amino acids, cysteine and phenylalanine included. Kept here is only the CDR3 DNA, which spans 45 bases and is read in frame from base 1. Per the germline V gene, SGHNT is the CDR1 and YENEEA is the CDR2. V is clipped by 5 bases and J by 4 bases, and the sequence between their germline boundaries is 18 bases long. Stable Graves' hyperthyroidism was defined as no progression to ophthalmopathy during 18 months of follow-up. Hyperthyroidism patients were newly diagnosed, had a disease duration of under 2 months, and were aged 18 to 65 years. Patients with uncontrolled infections, other autoimmune diseases, pregnancy or lactation were excluded. Clinical symptoms, serum thyroxine and TRAb, thyroid ultrasound, and orbital computed tomography formed the basis for the diagnoses. Ficoll-Paque density gradient centrifugation was used to isolate PBMCs from 8 to 10 ml of fresh peripheral blood. Trizol reagent was used to extract total RNA, and RNA quality was then checked on an Agilent 2100 Bioanalyzer.

The TCR beta CDR3 regions were amplified from RNA transcripts. For the first round of RT-PCR on the TCR CDR3, the HTBI primer set was used together with the Qiagen OneStep RT-PCR kit. The libraries were constructed in a second round of multiplex PCR and then size-selected and purified. Paired-end sequencing of the libraries was performed with 100 bp reads on an Illumina HiSeq2000. In the paper's pipeline: SOAPnuke was used to process the raw data, throwing out any read that contained adapters or uncalled bases, had a mean Phred below 15, or lacked an exact constant-primer or identifier match. High-quality paired reads were merged using COPE v1.2.5, and each unique nucleotide sequence was defined as a clonotype. MiTCR v1.1 was used to align the clonotypes against IMGT TRBV, TRBD and TRBJ reference segments. Only V-J combinations with frequency above 0.0001, covering 99% to 99.2% of repertoires, were analysed. The TCS score was defined as F50 (clonal expansion) divided by E x V (chaos), with BLOSUM62-based TCRdist calculated between CDR3 peptides within each V-J. Welch's t-statistics and random forest reduced 500 to 550 V-J features to about 12, which were used in a naive Bayes classifier (R e1071). TCRdb applied fastp at Q25 and MiXCR to the public reads, then kept only in-frame beta chains. Rows are unified per CDR3 protein, each entry keeping the most common DNA and genes. The authors' filters were not applied to this entry. Present in this sample are some 560,000 distinct CDR3 sequences, approximately 14% of which were seen just once. The ten biggest clones cover approximately 14% of the sample.

This clonotype was obtained from a woman in her thirties or forties with Graves' hyperthyroidism. This receptor chain uses TRBV11-3 and TRBJ2-7; TRBD2 might be the D gene, on 5 matching bases. The material sequenced was blood. At the DNA level, the sequence is TGTGCCAGCAGCCGAGACCGGGGAACCCTTTACGAGCAGTACTTC. It translates as CASSRDRGTLYEQYF. The full variable domain, with segments outside the CDR3 supplied by the reference TRBV11-3 and TRBJ2-7 proteins, appears as EAGVVQSPRYKIIEKKQPVAFWCNPISGHNTLYWYLQNLGQGPELLIRYENEEAVDDSQLPKDRFSAERLKGVDSTLKIQPAELGDSAVYLCASSRDRGTLYEQYFGPGTRLTVT.